These 9 T cell receptor beta chains came from one sample sequenced in a study of T cells after yellow fever vaccination. TCRdb independently ran MiXCR on the 5' RACE reads; one entry per CDR3 protein. The sample consists of approximately 600,000 distinct CDR3 sequences, roughly 12% of them appearing once. The specimen comprised PBMCs, sampled on the day of the yellow fever booster vaccination. Receptors originate from a man aged 25-45 years who received the YFV17D yellow fever vaccine.

The chain uses TRBV6-1 and TRBJ2-1; a possible D gene is TRBD1 (6 bases). V lost 7 bases, J lost 6 bases, and 22 bases lay in between. Germline V gene sequence: CDR1 MNHNS, CDR2 SASEGT. The CDR3 runs to 16 residues. The CDR3 DNA reads as TGTGCCAGCACCCCTTCGACCCGGCTGGGGGCCAATGAGCAGTTCTTC. The encoded protein is CASTPSTRLGANEQFF.

This clonotype was found many times. The chain joins TRBV5-5 to TRBJ2-1; 9 bases align to TRBD2. The CDR3 sequence is 15 residues long. Germline V gene sequence: CDR1 SGHKS, CDR2 YYEKEE (reference sequence). The V gene end was trimmed by 5 bases and the J gene end by 9 bases; junction bases not matched to a gene: 12. The CDR3 DNA reads as TGTGCCAGCAGTCCGACTAGCGGTTGGGAGGGTGAGCAGTTCTTC. It specifies CASSPTSGWEGEQFF.

The chain links TRBV6-1 to TRBJ1-4, with no clear D. The CDR3 runs 14 residues. V lost 6 bases to trimming and J lost 10 bases, with 18 bases between them. Germline CDR1 and CDR2: MNHNS and SASEGT. The CDR3 DNA reads as TGTGCCAGCAGCAGAGACCCTGAGGGCGGAAAACTGTTTTTT. Translating it yields CASSRDPEGGKLFF.

This clonotype was found a few times. The rearrangement links TRBV5-1 to TRBJ2-2, with a possible D match to TRBD2 (6 bases). The CDR3 consists of 15 residues. Deletions cut 5 bases from V and 6 bases from J, with 17 bases between. Germline V lookup: CDR1 SGHRS, CDR2 YFSETQ. CDR3 DNA: TGCGCCAGCAGAAGTGGCGGGACCCGGGCCGGGGAGCTGTTTTTT. This gives the protein CASRSGGTRAGELFF.

This chain connects TRBV9 to TRBJ1-1, with D perhaps TRBD1 (6 bases). This CDR3 contains 18 residues. The germline V gene encodes CDR1 SGDLS and CDR2 YYNGEE. The V end lost 7 bases, the J end lost 5 bases, and 30 bases lay between the germline ends. The CDR3 bases are TGTGCCAGCGGACCAGACACGGCCGCGTGGGGGGCGAAAACTGAAGCTTTCTTT. Residues: CASGPDTAAWGAKTEAFF.

CDR3 nucleotides: TGTGCCAGCTCACCACGCCAGGTTCAGGAAGGTCAGCCCCAGCATTTT. Encoded protein: CASSPRQVQEGQPQHF. This chain uses TRBV18 with TRBJ1-5; the D is unclear. V was pared by 1 base and J by 6 bases, with 16 bases between. There are 16 residues in the CDR3. Germline CDR1 KGHSH, CDR2 LQKENI.

The chain employs TRBV2 and TRBJ1-5; D is possibly TRBD1 (6 bases). Germline loops: CDR1 SNHLY, CDR2 FYNNEI. The CDR3 sequence is 16 residues long. Deletions cut 6 bases from V and 5 bases from J, with 20 bases between. CDR3 residues: CASRALGGAVDQPQHF. DNA of the CDR3: TGTGCCAGCAGGGCCCTCGGGGGGGCGGTGGATCAGCCCCAGCATTTT.

This clonotype was observed many times. The chain has TRBV4-3 and TRBJ1-2; no clear D. CDR1 and CDR2 (germline): LGHNA, YSLEER. CDR3 length equals 12 residues. The germline V and J ends were trimmed by 1 base and 3 bases, with 3 bases remaining between them. CDR3 in amino acids: CASSQGYYGYTF. The CDR3 DNA sequence: TGCGCCAGCAGCCAAGGCTACTATGGCTACACCTTC.

This clonotype was counted ten times or more. V is TRBV5-1 and J is TRBJ2-7; D not certain. The germline V gene has CDR1 SGHRS and CDR2 YFSETQ. V was shortened by 3 bases and J by 7 bases, with 14 bases between the two germline ends. This CDR3 has 13 amino acids. The CDR3 region has the DNA TGCGCCAGCAGCTCAAGCCTCGCTAGGGAGCAGTACTTC. Translated: CASSSSLAREQYF. The full variable domain, rest sourced from reference TRBV5-1 and TRBJ2-7, is KAGVTQTPRYLIKTRGQQVTLSCSPISGHRSVSWYQQTPGQGLQFLFEYFSETQRNKGNFPGRFSGRQFSNSRSEMNVSTLELGDSALYLCASSSSLAREQYFGPGTRLTVT.